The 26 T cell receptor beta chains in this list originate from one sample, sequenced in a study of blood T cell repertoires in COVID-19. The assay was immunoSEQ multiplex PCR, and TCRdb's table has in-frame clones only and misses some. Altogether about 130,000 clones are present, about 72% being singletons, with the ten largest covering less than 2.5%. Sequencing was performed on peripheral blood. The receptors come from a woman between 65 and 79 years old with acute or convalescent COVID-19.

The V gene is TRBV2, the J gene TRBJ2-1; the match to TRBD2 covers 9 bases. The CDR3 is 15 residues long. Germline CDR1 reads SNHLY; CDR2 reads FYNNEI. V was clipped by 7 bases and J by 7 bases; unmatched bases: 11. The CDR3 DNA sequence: TGTGCCAGCACTCTGACTAGCGGAGGGGGGAATGAGCAGTTCTTC. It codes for CASTLTSGGGNEQFF. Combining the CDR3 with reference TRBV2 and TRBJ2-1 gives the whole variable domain EPEVTQTPSHQVTQMGQEVILRCVPISNHLYFYWYRQILGQKVEFLVSFYNNEISEKSEIFDDQFSVERPDGSNFTLKIRSTKLEDSAMYFCASTLTSGGGNEQFFGPGTRLTVL.

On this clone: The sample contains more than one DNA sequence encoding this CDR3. The CDR3 DNA reads as TGTGCCAGCATCAGCGGCGGGGGGGCCGTCGGAGAGCTGTTTTTT. It specifies CASISGGGAVGELFF. The chain joins TRBV11-2 to TRBJ2-2, with 9 bases aligning to TRBD2. The CDR3 is 15 residues long. CDR1 is SGHAT, CDR2 FQNNGV, per germline. The ends lost 7 bases at V and 11 bases at J; junction bases unmatched: 14.

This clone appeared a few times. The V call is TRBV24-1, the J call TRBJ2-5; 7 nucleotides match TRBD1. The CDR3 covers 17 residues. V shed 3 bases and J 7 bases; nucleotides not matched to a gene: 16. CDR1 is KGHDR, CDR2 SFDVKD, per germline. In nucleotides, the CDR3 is TGTGCCACCAGTGATACCCTAACAGGGGATCCGCCCGCGACCCAGTACTTC. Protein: CATSDTLTGDPPATQYF.

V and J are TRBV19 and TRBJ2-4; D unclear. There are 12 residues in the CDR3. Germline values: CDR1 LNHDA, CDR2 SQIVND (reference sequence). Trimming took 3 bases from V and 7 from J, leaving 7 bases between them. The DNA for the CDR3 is TGTGCCAGTAGTATTACAGAGAACATTCAGTACTTC. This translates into CASSITENIQYF.

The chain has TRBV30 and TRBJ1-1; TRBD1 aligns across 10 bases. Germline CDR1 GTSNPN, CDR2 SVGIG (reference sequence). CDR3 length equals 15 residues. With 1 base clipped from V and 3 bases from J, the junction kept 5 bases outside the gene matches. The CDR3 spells CAWSGGQGVYTEAFF. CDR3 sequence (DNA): TGTGCCTGGAGTGGAGGACAGGGGGTTTACACTGAAGCTTTCTTT. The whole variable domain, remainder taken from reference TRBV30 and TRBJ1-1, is SQTIHQWPATLVQPVGSPLSLECTVEGTSNPNLYWYRQAAGRGLQLLFYSVGIGQISSEVPQNLSASRPQDRQFILSSKKLLLSDSGFYLCAWSGGQGVYTEAFFGQGTRLTVV.

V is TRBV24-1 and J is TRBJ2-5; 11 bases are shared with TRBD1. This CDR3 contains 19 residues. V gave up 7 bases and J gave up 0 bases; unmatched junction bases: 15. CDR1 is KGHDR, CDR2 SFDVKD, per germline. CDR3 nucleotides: TGTGCCACCAGCGGCCCCCCGGGACAGGGGGGGAAGTACCAAGAGACCCAGTACTTC. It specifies CATSGPPGQGGKYQETQYF.

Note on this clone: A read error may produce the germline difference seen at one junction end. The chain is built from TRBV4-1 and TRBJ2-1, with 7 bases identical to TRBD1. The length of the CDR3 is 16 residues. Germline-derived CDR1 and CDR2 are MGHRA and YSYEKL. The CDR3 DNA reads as TGCGCCAGCAGCCAAACCGGGACAGTCGTCATGGTCCCGGACGTCTTC. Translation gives CASSQTGTVVMVPDVF.

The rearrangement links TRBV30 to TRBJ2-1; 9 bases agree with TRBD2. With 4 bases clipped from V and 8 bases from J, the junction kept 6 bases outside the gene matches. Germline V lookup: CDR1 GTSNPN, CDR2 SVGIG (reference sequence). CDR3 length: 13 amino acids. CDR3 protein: CAWMGGRVDEQFF. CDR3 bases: TGTGCCTGGATGGGCGGGAGGGTGGATGAGCAGTTCTTC.

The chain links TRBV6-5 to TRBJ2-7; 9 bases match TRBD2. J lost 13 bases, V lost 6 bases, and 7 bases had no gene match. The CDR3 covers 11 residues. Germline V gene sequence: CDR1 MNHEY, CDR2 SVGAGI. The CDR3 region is CASRGLAGIYF. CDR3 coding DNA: TGTGCCAGCAGAGGGCTAGCGGGGATTTACTTC.

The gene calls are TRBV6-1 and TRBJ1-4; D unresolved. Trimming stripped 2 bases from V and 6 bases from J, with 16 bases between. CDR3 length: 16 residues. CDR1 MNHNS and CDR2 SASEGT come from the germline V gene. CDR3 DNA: TGTGCCAGCAGTGAACTCACAGCCCCGACGGATGAAAAACTGTTTTTT. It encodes CASSELTAPTDEKLFF.

This CDR3 is CASSISTSGRADEQFF. CDR3 sequence (DNA): TGTGCCAGTAGTATATCTACTAGCGGGAGGGCCGATGAGCAGTTCTTC. V and J are TRBV19 and TRBJ2-1; 13 bases match TRBD2. V lost 2 bases, J lost 8 bases, and 6 bases stayed unmatched. Germline values: CDR1 LNHDA, CDR2 SQIVND (reference sequence). This CDR3 contains 16 residues.

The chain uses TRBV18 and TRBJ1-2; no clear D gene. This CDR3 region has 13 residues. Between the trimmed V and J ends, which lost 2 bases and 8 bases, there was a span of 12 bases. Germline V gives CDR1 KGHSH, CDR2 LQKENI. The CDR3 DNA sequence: TGTGCCAGCTCACCAAGTAAGGAGAGGGGCTACACCTTC. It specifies CASSPSKERGYTF.

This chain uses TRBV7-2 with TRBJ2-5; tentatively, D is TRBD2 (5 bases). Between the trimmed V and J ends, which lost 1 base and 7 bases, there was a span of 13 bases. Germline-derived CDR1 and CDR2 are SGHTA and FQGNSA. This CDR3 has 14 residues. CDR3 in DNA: TGTGCCAGCAGCTTAGTGGGCAGTGAGGGGACCCAGTACTTC. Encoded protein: CASSLVGSEGTQYF.

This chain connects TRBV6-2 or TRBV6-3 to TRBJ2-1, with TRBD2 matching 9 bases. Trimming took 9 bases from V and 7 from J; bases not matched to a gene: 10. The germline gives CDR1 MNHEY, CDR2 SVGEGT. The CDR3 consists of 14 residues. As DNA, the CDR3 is TGTGCCAGTAGCGAGGAGCGGGGGGTGAATGAGCAGTTCTTC. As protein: CASSEERGVNEQFF.

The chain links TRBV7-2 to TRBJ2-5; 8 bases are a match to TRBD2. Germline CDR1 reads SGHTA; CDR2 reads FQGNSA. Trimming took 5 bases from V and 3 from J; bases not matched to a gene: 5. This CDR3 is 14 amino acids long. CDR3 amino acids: CASSDNGGEETQYF. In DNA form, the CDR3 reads TGTGCCAGCAGCGATAACGGGGGGGAAGAGACCCAGTACTTC.

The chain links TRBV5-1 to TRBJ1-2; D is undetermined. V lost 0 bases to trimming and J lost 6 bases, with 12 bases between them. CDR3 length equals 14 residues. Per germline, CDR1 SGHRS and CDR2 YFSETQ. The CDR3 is CASSLETNTNGYTF. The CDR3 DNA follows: TGCGCCAGCAGCTTGGAGACAAACACAAATGGCTACACCTTC.

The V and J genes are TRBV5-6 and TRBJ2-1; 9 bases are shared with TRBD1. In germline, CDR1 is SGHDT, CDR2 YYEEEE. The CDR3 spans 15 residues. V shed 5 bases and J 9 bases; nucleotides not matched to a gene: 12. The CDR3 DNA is TGTGCCAGCAGACAGACAGGGGGGAGAGGGAGTGAGCAGTTCTTC. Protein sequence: CASRQTGGRGSEQFF.

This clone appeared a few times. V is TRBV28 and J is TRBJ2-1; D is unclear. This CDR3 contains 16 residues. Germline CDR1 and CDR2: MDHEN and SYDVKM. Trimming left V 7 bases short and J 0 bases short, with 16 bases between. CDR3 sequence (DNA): TGTGCCAGCAACAACCCATGGGCAGTCTCCTACAATGAGCAGTTCTTC. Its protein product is CASNNPWAVSYNEQFF.

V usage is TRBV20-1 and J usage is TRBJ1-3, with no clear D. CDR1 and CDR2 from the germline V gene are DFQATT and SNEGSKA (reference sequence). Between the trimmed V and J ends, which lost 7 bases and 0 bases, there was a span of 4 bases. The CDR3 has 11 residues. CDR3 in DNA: TGCAGTGTCAGCTCTGGAAACACCATATATTTT. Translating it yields CSVSSGNTIYF.

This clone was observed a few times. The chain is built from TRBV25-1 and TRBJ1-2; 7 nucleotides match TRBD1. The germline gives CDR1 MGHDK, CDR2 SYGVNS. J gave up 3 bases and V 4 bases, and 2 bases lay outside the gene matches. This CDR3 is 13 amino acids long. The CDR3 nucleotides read TGTGCCAGCAGTGGGGGACAGCACTATGGCTACACCTTC. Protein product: CASSGGQHYGYTF.

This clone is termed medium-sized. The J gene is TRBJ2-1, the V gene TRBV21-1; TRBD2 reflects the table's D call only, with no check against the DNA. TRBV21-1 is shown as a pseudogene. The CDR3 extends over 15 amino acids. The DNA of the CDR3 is TGTGCCAGCAGCAAAGGGACTAGGATTAACAATGAGCAGTTCTTC. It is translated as CASSKGTRINNEQFF.

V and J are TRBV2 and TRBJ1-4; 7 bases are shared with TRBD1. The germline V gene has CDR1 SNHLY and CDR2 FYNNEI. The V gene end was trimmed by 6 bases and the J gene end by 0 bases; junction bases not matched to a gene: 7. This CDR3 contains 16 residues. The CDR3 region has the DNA TGTGCCAGCAGCGCGGGACAGATAGCAACTAATGAAAAACTGTTTTTT. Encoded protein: CASSAGQIATNEKLFF.

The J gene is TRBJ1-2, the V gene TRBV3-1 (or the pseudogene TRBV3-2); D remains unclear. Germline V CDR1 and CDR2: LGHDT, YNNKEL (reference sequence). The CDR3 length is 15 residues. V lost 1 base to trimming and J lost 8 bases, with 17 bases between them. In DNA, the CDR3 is TGTGCCAGCAGCCAAGGTAACGAGGGCGCCGGAGGCTACACCTTC. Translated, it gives CASSQGNEGAGGYTF.

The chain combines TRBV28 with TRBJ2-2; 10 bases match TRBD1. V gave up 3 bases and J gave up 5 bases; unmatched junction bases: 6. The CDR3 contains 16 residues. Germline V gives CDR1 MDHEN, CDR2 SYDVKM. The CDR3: CASSFPGQGGTGELFF. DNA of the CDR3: TGTGCCAGCAGTTTTCCCGGACAGGGGGGAACCGGGGAGCTGTTTTTT.

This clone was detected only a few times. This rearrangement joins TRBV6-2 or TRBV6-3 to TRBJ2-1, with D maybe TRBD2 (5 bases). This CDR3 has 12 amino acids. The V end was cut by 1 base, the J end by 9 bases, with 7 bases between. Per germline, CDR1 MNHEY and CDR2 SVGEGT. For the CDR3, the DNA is TGTGCCAGCAGTTACTGGGAGTCTGAGCAGTTCTTC. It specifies CASSYWESEQFF.

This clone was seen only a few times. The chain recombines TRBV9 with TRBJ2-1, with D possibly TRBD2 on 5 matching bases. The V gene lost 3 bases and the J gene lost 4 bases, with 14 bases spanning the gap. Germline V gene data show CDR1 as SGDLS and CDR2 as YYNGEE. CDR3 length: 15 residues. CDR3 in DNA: TGTGCCAGCAGCGGACGGTCTTCGGGGTACAATGAGCAGTTCTTC. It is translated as CASSGRSSGYNEQFF.